This TCR beta chain came from a study of T cell responses to AZD1222 COVID-19 vaccine. Study-wide findings and caveats: Within unmutated variant regions lay the reported targets of nearly half of spike-specific TCRs. Spike-specific TCR repertoires showed rising breadth and depth after two AZD1222 doses.

Data came from immunoSEQ multiplex PCR; TCRdb stores just in-frame clones and leaves some out. Found here are approximately 150,000 clones, 70% to 90% of them singletons; the top ten hold roughly 5.1%. This CDR3 is 14 amino acids long. V dropped 1 base and J dropped 8; count of bases not matched to a gene: 7. CDR1 and CDR2 from the germline V gene are MNHNS and SASEGT. Regarding this clone: The antigen is not known.

This sequence joins TRBV6-1 and TRBJ1-2; 7 positions agree with TRBD1. The sequenced sample was peripheral blood, obtained 28 days after the second AZD1222 dose. The receptor's source is an adult who received the AZD1222 COVID-19 vaccine. The CDR3 DNA is TGTGCCAGCAGTGAAGAGGCAGGGGGAAGCGGCTACACCTTC. It specifies CASSEEAGGSGYTF.